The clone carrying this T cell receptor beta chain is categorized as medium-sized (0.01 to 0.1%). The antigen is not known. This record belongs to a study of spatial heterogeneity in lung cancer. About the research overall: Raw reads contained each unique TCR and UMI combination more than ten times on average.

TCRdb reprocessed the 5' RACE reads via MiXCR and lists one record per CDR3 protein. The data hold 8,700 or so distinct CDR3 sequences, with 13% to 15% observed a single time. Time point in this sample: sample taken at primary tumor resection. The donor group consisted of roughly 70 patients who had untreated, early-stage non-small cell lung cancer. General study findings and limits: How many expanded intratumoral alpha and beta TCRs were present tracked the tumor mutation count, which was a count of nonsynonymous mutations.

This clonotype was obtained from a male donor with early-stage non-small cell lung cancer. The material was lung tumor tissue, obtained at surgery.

This CDR3 reads CASSTPEAKANYGYTF. DNA for the CDR3: TGTGCCAGCAGCACCCCAGAGGCGAAAGCTAACTATGGCTACACCTTC. The chain has TRBV21-1 and TRBJ1-2. TRBV21-1 is a known pseudogene. This CDR3 region has 16 residues.